This TCR beta chain derives from a study of early T cells in non-severe SARS-CoV-2 infection. Study-level background: Sequenced bulk RNA came from whole blood that was unsorted, and chains were unpaired. Study findings and constraints: The matching step, a VDJdb search, favored anti-spike CD8 responses and missed private and CD4 specificities.

With respect to this clonotype: The antigen remains unidentified.

The library protocol tagged individual cDNA molecules with unique molecular identifiers. TCRdb reprocessed the 5' RACE reads via MiXCR and lists one record per CDR3 protein. The sample has approximately 47,000 distinct CDR3 sequences; roughly 6.2% are singletons. This CDR3 spans 14 amino acids. Between the trimmed V and J ends, which lost 7 bases and 6 bases, there was a span of 19 bases. Germline-derived CDR1 and CDR2 are SGHDT and YYEEEE. The gene calls are TRBV5-6 and TRBJ1-2; a possible D gene is TRBD1 (5 bases). The TCR comes from an adult who was a healthcare worker with PCR-confirmed SARS-CoV-2 infection or an uninfected control (not recorded which). Sequences were derived from whole blood, sampled at baseline. CDR3 DNA: TGTGCCAGCCGCCCGGGACTAAGGAAAAATGGCTACACCTTC. Its protein is CASRPGLRKNGYTF. The complete variable domain, with remaining parts taken from reference TRBV5-6 and TRBJ1-2, reads DAGVTQSPTHLIKTRGQQVTLRCSPKSGHDTVSWYQQALGQGPQFIFQYYEEEERQRGNFPDRFSGHQFPNYSSELNVNALLLGDSALYLCASRPGLRKNGYTFGSGTRLTVV.